This entry lists 30 T cell receptor beta chains sequenced from one sample in a study of cytomegalovirus exposure and HLA in healthy donors. PCR used 60 Vbeta primers and 13 Jbeta primers. Sequencing was performed with immunoSEQ multiplex PCR; in TCRdb, only in-frame clones are kept and a portion is missing. In total, the table holds 70,000 or so clones. Sequenced sample: PBMCs. The receptors come from a boy aged 5 to 17 in good health and CMV-seronegative.

This sequence joins TRBV29-1 and TRBJ1-3; 7 nucleotides align to TRBD1. This CDR3 has 19 residues. V shed 1 base, J shed 0 bases, and the junction held 15 bases outside the gene matches. The V gene's germline CDR1 is SQVTM and CDR2 ANQGSEA. The CDR3 region has the DNA TGCAGCGTTGAAGTTCTAGGGGGCAATTCACAACCCTCTGGAAACACCATATATTTT. The encoded protein is CSVEVLGGNSQPSGNTIYF.

The chain is built from TRBV13 and TRBJ2-7; possibly TRBD2 for D (6 bases). Germline CDR1 is PRHDT and CDR2 is FYEKMQ (reference sequence). Trimming stripped 0 bases from V and 7 bases from J, with 7 bases between. The CDR3 has 12 residues. CDR3 sequence: CASSLGAGEQYF. The CDR3 coding sequence is TGTGCCAGCAGCTTAGGGGCGGGGGAGCAGTACTTC.

This chain connects TRBV19 to TRBJ2-7; D is possibly TRBD2 (6 bases). V lost 6 bases and J 12 bases, leaving 18 bases between the germline ends. CDR1 is LNHDA and CDR2 is SQIVND in the germline V gene (reference sequence). This CDR3 region has 12 residues. CDR3 sequence reads: CASRTGRHGGYF. In DNA form, the CDR3 reads TGTGCCAGTAGGACCGGACGGCACGGGGGGTACTTC.

The rearrangement links TRBV28 to TRBJ2-7, with 7 bases lining up with TRBD2. This CDR3 spans 13 amino acids. Losses at the gene ends were 2 bases for V and 7 bases for J; bases not matched to a gene: 5. Germline V gene lookup returns CDR1 MDHEN and CDR2 SYDVKM. Here the CDR3 DNA reads TGTGCCAGCAGTTTAGTGGAGGGAGGGGAGCAGTACTTC. Protein product: CASSLVEGGEQYF.

The CDR3 spells CATSIVDTQYF. The CDR3 nucleotides read TGTGCCACTTCTATTGTGGATACGCAGTATTTT. This sequence joins TRBV2 and TRBJ2-3; unclear D gene. Trimming cost V 10 bases and J 6 bases, with 11 bases left between them. Germline values: CDR1 SNHLY, CDR2 FYNNEI. CDR3 size: 11 residues.

As to this clone: The junction shows a germline mismatch at one end, possibly a read error. The chain employs TRBV6-1 and TRBJ1-3; D unresolved. The germline V gene has CDR1 MNHNS and CDR2 SASEGT. The CDR3 is 15 amino acids. In DNA form, the CDR3 reads TGTGCCAGCAGTGAAACAGTTGAGTCTGGAAACAACATATATTTT. This translates into CASSETVESGNNIYF.

The chain employs TRBV4-1 and TRBJ2-1, with 8 bases matching TRBD2. The V gene's germline CDR1 is MGHRA and CDR2 YSYEKL. V lost 4 bases and J lost 5; bases outside the gene matches: 10. The CDR3 is 16 residues long. The CDR3 DNA reads TGCGCCAGCAGCCCCCTCGCTAGCGGGTGGGACAATGAGCAGTTCTTC. Protein sequence: CASSPLASGWDNEQFF.

The rearrangement joins TRBV19 to TRBJ1-2; 9 bases map to TRBD1. Germline CDR1 is LNHDA and CDR2 is SQIVND (reference sequence). The CDR3 runs to 14 residues. The V gene end was trimmed by 6 bases and the J gene end by 8 bases; junction bases not matched to a gene: 10. The chain's CDR3 is CASSRQGEVRGYTF. In nucleotides, the CDR3 is TGTGCCAGTAGCCGACAGGGGGAAGTGCGGGGCTACACCTTC. Complete variable domain (other parts from reference TRBV19 and TRBJ1-2): DGGITQSPKYLFRKEGQNVTLSCEQNLNHDAMYWYRQDPGQGLRLIYYSQIVNDFQKGDIAEGYSVSREKKESFPLTVTSAQKNPTAFYLCASSRQGEVRGYTFGSGTRLTVV.

The gene calls are TRBV4-2 and TRBJ2-2; TRBD2 aligns across 13 bases. Germline CDR1 and CDR2: LGHNA and YNFKEQ. J lost 6 bases, V lost 1 base, and 2 bases had no gene match. The CDR3 runs 16 residues. Here the CDR3 reads CASSQVTSGRAGELFF. As DNA, the CDR3 is TGTGCCAGCAGCCAAGTAACTAGCGGGAGGGCCGGGGAGCTGTTTTTT.

The chain is built from TRBV5-5 and TRBJ1-1; 7 nucleotides agree with TRBD1. The CDR3 extends over 17 amino acids. The junction had 18 bases not matched to a gene; V was cut back by 4 bases and J by 6 bases. Germline V lookup: CDR1 SGHKS, CDR2 YYEKEE (reference sequence). CDR3 DNA: TGTGCCAGCAGCCTGCGGGACAGCTACTACCTCCCCGCTGAAGCTTTCTTT. Residues: CASSLRDSYYLPAEAFF.

This rearrangement joins TRBV30 to TRBJ2-1; D ambiguous. CDR3 length: 13 amino acids. The V end was cut by 2 bases, the J end by 4 bases, with 9 bases between. From germline, CDR1 is GTSNPN and CDR2 SVGIG (reference sequence). CDR3: CAWSRSEYNEQFF. DNA for the CDR3: TGTGCCTGGAGTCGCTCTGAGTACAATGAGCAGTTCTTC.

The chain is built from TRBV9 and TRBJ2-3, with D maybe TRBD2 (5 bases). The V gene lost 2 bases and the J gene lost 3 bases, with 7 bases spanning the gap. CDR3 length: 13 residues. Germline values: CDR1 SGDLS, CDR2 YYNGEE. CDR3 DNA sequence: TGTGCCAGCAGCGTGGGGAGTACAGATACGCAGTATTTT. Amino acids: CASSVGSTDTQYF.

J is TRBJ1-1 and V is TRBV9; maybe TRBD1 (5 bases). V lost 3 bases and J 4 bases, leaving 10 bases between the germline ends. The CDR3 spans 13 residues. Germline V gives CDR1 SGDLS, CDR2 YYNGEE. CDR3 sequence: CASSAQGFTEAFF. The CDR3 bases are TGTGCCAGCAGCGCCCAGGGCTTCACTGAAGCTTTCTTT.

This chain uses TRBV18 with TRBJ1-1; no clear D. The CDR3 length is 16 residues. Germline V gene data show CDR1 as KGHSH and CDR2 as LQKENI. The V and J ends lost 5 bases and 2 bases respectively, with 18 bases between them. As DNA, the CDR3 is TGTGCCAGCTCAGTAGGATCCGGGAAGAAAAACACTGAAGCTTTCTTT. This encodes CASSVGSGKKNTEAFF.

The chain joins TRBV7-2 to TRBJ2-7, with 7 bases identical to TRBD1. CDR1 and CDR2 (germline): SGHTA, FQGNSA. The CDR3 sequence is 19 residues long. V was clipped by 3 bases and J by 3 bases; unmatched bases: 20. DNA for the CDR3: TGTGCCAGCAGCTTCTTGGCAAGGGACAGTCGGGTCAGGGGCTACGAGCAGTACTTC. As protein: CASSFLARDSRVRGYEQYF.

The chain employs TRBV13 and TRBJ1-6, with 10 bases lining up with TRBD1. The CDR3 has 15 residues. CDR1 is PRHDT and CDR2 is FYEKMQ in the germline V gene (reference sequence). Unmatched junction bases numbered 7, after V lost 5 bases and J lost 9 bases. The CDR3 coding sequence is TGTGCCAGCAGCCCCCGCGACAGGGGGCGTTCACCCCTCCACTTT. As protein: CASSPRDRGRSPLHF.

V usage is TRBV19 and J usage is TRBJ2-7, with 8 bases that match TRBD1. Per germline, CDR1 LNHDA and CDR2 SQIVND (reference sequence). The CDR3 totals 15 residues. V was pared by 4 bases and J by 4 bases, with 9 bases of the junction left unmatched. The CDR3 is CASSNGGQGGYEQYF. The CDR3 bases are TGTGCCAGTAGTAATGGTGGACAGGGCGGATACGAGCAGTACTTC.

The V call is TRBV5-4, the J call TRBJ2-7; possible D gene TRBD2, 5 bases. The germline gives CDR1 SGHNT, CDR2 YYREEE (reference sequence). The germline V and J ends were trimmed by 5 bases and 0 bases, with 15 bases remaining between them. This CDR3 region has 15 residues. The CDR3 sequence: CASSLRTGNSYEQYF. In DNA, the CDR3 is TGTGCCAGCAGTTTGAGGACGGGGAACTCCTACGAGCAGTACTTC.

The chain links TRBV7-6 to TRBJ2-2, with 7 bases that match TRBD1. V shed 5 bases, J shed 6 bases, and the junction held 15 bases outside the gene matches. The CDR3 loop spans 17 amino acids. Germline V gives CDR1 SGHVS, CDR2 FNYEAQ. The DNA of the CDR3 is TGTGCCAGCAGCGCAAACTTCCGACAGGGATTCCCCGGGGAGCTGTTTTTT. Protein sequence: CASSANFRQGFPGELFF.

The CDR3 nucleotides read TGTGCCAGCAGCCAGGGGACAGTAGGTGATACGCAGTATTTT. It encodes CASSQGTVGDTQYF. This sequence joins TRBV6-1 and TRBJ2-3; 7 bases fit TRBD1. The CDR3 has 14 amino acids. Germline CDR1 MNHNS, CDR2 SASEGT. V shed 6 bases, J shed 6 bases, and the junction held 9 bases outside the gene matches.

This chain connects TRBV30 to TRBJ1-2; possibly TRBD1 for D (6 bases). Trimming took 3 bases from V and 4 from J, leaving 9 bases between them. The CDR3 is 12 amino acids. Germline V gives CDR1 GTSNPN, CDR2 SVGIG (reference sequence). Written as DNA, the CDR3 is TGTGCCTGGAGGGCCAGGGGCTATGGCTACACCTTC. It specifies CAWRARGYGYTF.

Notes on this clone: Sequence at one end of the junction differs from germline and may be a read error. This sequence joins TRBV7-9 and TRBJ1-2; D is ambiguous. Germline CDR1 reads SEHNR; CDR2 reads FQNEAQ (reference sequence). This CDR3 region has 13 residues. The chain's CDR3 is CASSLAQPYGYTF. DNA for the CDR3: TGTGCCAGCAGCCTAGCACAGCCCTATGGCTACACCTTC.

The chain couples TRBV9 to TRBJ2-3; D is perhaps TRBD2 (7 bases). In germline, CDR1 is SGDLS, CDR2 YYNGEE. Trimming took 2 bases from V and 1 from J, leaving 14 bases between them. The CDR3 covers 16 residues. The CDR3 protein is CASSVQQGGGTDTQYF. As DNA, the CDR3 is TGTGCCAGCAGCGTCCAACAGGGAGGGGGCACAGATACGCAGTATTTT.

The J gene is TRBJ2-5, the V gene TRBV6-5, with D possibly being TRBD1 (5 bases). The end of the DNA is better explained by TRBJ2-7, so the J call may be wrong. There are 14 residues in the CDR3. CDR1 MNHEY and CDR2 SVGAGI come from the germline V gene. The CDR3 sequence is CASSTSRGSYEQYF. The DNA of the CDR3 is TGTGCCAGCAGCACCTCAAGGGGTTCCTACGAGCAGTACTTC.

The chain has TRBV9 and TRBJ1-1; no definite D call. V gave up 7 bases and J gave up 1 base, with 17 bases separating them. Germline CDR1 is SGDLS and CDR2 is YYNGEE. The CDR3 has 15 amino acids. In nucleotides, the CDR3 is TGTGCCAGCGCCGCCTCGAGGCAGCAGAACACTGAAGCTTTCTTT. Translation: CASAASRQQNTEAFF.

J is TRBJ1-5 and V is TRBV30; TRBD1 agrees at 7 bases. Germline V lookup: CDR1 GTSNPN, CDR2 SVGIG (reference sequence). This CDR3 has 15 residues. Trimming removed 0 bases from V and 6 bases from J; junction bases left unmatched: 8. CDR3 sequence: CAWSVIDRGLQPQHF. The CDR3 DNA reads TGTGCCTGGAGTGTGATAGATAGGGGGCTTCAGCCCCAGCATTTT.

This sequence joins TRBV29-1 and TRBJ2-2; TRBD1 agrees at 8 bases. Germline V gene data show CDR1 as SQVTM and CDR2 as ANQGSEA. The CDR3 totals 13 residues. The trim removed 7 bases at V and 4 bases at J, leaving 5 bases unmatched. CDR3 in amino acids: CSGTGGGTGELFF. CDR3 coding DNA: TGCAGCGGTACAGGGGGTGGCACCGGGGAGCTGTTTTTT.

The chain combines TRBV27 with TRBJ2-1, with D uncertain. V lost 4 bases and J lost 2, with 18 bases in between. CDR1 and CDR2 from the germline V gene are MNHEY and SMNVEV (reference sequence). CDR3 length: 17 residues. As DNA, the CDR3 is TGTGCCAGCAGTTCGACCTGGATTGAGGATACCTACAATGAGCAGTTCTTC. Translating gives CASSSTWIEDTYNEQFF.

This rearrangement joins TRBV7-9 to TRBJ1-2; D might be TRBD1 (5 bases). Trimming removed 5 bases from V and 4 bases from J, with 17 bases in between. CDR1 is SEHNR, CDR2 FQNEAQ, per germline (reference sequence). The CDR3 is 15 residues long. This CDR3 is CASSLKQGPTYGYTF. The CDR3 DNA reads TGTGCCAGCAGCCTAAAGCAGGGTCCCACCTATGGCTACACCTTC.

The chain employs TRBV30 and TRBJ2-5; 8 bases align to TRBD1. This CDR3 is 14 amino acids long. Germline assignment: CDR1 GTSNPN and CDR2 SVGIG (reference sequence). Trimming at V came to 0 bases and at J to 4 bases, leaving 4 bases not matched to a gene. The CDR3 bases are TGTGCCTGGAGTGTACCAGGGACAGGAGAGACCCAGTACTTC. This translates into CAWSVPGTGETQYF.